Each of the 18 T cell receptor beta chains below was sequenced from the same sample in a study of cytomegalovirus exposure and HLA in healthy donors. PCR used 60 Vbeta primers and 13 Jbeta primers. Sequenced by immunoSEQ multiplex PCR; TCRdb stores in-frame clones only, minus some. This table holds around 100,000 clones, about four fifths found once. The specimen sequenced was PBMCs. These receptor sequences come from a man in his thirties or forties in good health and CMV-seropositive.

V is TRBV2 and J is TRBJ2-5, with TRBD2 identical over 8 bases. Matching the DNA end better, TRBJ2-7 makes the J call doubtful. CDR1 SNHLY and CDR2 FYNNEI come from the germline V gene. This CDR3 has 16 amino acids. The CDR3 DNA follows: TGTGCCAGCAGTGAAGAGGCGGGGGGTTCTGGGGACGAGCAGTACTTC. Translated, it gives CASSEEAGGSGDEQYF.

The CDR3 loop reads CASSKGQVSNQPQHF. DNA of the CDR3: TGTGCCAGCAGCAAAGGTCAGGTTAGCAATCAGCCCCAGCATTTT. This rearrangement joins TRBV21-1 to TRBJ1-5; the table's D call of TRBD1 was not tested on the DNA. TRBV21-1 is marked as a pseudogene. The CDR3 has 15 residues.

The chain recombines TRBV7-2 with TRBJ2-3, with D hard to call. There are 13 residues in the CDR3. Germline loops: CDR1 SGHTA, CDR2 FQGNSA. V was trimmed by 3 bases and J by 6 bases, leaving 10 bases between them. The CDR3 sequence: CASSFRGGDTQYF. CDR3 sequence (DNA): TGTGCCAGCAGCTTTCGCGGTGGCGATACGCAGTATTTT.

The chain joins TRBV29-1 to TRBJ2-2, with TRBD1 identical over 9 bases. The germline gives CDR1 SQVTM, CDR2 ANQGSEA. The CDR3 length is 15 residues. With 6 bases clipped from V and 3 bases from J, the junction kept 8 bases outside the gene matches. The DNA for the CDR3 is TGCAGCGTCGCCCGGGACAGGGCTCACACCGGGGAGCTGTTTTTT. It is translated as CSVARDRAHTGELFF.

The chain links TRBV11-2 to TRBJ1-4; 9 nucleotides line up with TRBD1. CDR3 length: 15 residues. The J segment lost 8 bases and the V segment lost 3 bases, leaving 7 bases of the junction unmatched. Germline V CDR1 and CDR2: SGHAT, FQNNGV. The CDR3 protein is CASSLEGTGREKLFF. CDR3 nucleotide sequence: TGTGCCAGCAGCTTGGAGGGGACAGGGAGAGAAAAACTGTTTTTT.

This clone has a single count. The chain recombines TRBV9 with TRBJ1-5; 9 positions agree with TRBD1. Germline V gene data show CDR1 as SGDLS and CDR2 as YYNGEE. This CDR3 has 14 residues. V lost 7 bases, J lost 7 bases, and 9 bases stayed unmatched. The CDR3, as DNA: TGTGCCAGCGGACAGGGGACCCCTAGCCAGCCCCAGCATTTT. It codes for CASGQGTPSQPQHF. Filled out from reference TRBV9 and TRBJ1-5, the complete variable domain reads DSGVTQTPKHLITATGQRVTLRCSPRSGDLSVYWYQQSLDQGLQFLIQYYNGEERAKGNILERFSAQQFPDLHSELNLSSLELGDSALYFCASGQGTPSQPQHFGDGTRLSIL.

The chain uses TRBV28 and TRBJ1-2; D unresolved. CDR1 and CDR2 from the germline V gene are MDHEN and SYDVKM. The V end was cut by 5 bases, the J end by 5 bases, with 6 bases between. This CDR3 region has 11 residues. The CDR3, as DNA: TGTGCCAGCAGTCAGCGGTATGGCTACACCTTC. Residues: CASSQRYGYTF.

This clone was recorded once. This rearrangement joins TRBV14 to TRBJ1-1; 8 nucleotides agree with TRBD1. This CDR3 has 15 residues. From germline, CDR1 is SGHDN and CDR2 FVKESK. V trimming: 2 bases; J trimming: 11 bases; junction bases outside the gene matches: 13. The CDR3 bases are TGTGCCAGCAGCCAATATCCCGACAGGGGCGAGGGGGCTTTCTTT. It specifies CASSQYPDRGEGAFF. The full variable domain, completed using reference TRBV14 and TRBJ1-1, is EAGVTQFPSHSVIEKGQTVTLRCDPISGHDNLYWYRRVMGKEIKFLLHFVKESKQDESGMPNNRFLAERTGGTYSTLKVQPAELEDSGVYFCASSQYPDRGEGAFFGQGTRLTVV.

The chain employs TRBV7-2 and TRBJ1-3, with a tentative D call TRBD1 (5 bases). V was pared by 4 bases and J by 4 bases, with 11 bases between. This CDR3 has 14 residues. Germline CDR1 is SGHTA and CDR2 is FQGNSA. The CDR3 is CASSSRTKGNTIYF. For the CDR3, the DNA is TGTGCCAGCAGCTCAAGGACAAAGGGAAACACCATATATTTT.

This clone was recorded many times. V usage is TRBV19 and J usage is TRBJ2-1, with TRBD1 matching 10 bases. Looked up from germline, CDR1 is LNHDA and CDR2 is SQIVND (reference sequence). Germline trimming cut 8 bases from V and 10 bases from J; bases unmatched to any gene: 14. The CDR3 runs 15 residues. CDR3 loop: CASRDPRGQGIEQFF. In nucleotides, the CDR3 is TGTGCCAGTCGCGATCCGAGGGGACAGGGGATCGAGCAGTTCTTC.

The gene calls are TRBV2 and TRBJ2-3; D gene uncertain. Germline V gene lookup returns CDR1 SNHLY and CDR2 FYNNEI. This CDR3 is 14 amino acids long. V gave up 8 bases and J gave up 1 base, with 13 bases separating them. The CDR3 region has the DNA TGTGCCAGCTCTATCTACTCGGGCACAGATACGCAGTATTTT. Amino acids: CASSIYSGTDTQYF.

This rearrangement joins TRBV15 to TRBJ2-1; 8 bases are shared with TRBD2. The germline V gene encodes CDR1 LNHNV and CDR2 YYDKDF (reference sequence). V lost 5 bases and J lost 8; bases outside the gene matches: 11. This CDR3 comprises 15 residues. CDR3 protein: CATSDEGTGGYEQFF. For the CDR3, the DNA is TGTGCCACCAGCGACGAGGGTACGGGAGGGTATGAGCAGTTCTTC. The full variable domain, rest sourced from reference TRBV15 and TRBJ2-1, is DAMVIQNPRYQVTQFGKPVTLSCSQTLNHNVMYWYQQKSSQAPKLLFHYYDKDFNNEADTPDNFQSRRPNTSFCFLDIRSPGLGDTAMYLCATSDEGTGGYEQFFGPGTRLTVL.

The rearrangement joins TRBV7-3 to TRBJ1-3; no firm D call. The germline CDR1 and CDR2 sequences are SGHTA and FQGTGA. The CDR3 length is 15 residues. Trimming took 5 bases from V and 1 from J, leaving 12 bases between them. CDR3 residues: CASSLDWESGNTIYF. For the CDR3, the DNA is TGTGCCAGCAGCCTGGACTGGGAGTCTGGAAACACCATATATTTT.

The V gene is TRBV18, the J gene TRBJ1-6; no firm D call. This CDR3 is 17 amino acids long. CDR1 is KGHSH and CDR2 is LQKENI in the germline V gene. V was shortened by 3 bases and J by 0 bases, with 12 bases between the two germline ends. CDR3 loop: CASSPLPSGSYNSPLHF. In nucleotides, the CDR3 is TGTGCCAGCTCACCCCTCCCGTCAGGCTCCTATAATTCACCCCTCCACTTT.

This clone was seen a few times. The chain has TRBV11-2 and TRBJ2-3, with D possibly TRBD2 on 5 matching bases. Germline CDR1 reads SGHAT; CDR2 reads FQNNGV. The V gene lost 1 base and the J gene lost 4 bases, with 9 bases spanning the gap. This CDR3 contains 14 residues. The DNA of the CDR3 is TGTGCCAGCAGCTTAGTCCATAGCGCAGATACGCAGTATTTT. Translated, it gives CASSLVHSADTQYF.

In nucleotides, the CDR3 is TGTGCCAGCAGCTTCGCGGGACTTTCCATACTACCTGGAAACACCATATATTTT. Encoded protein: CASSFAGLSILPGNTIYF. The rearrangement uses TRBV11-2 and TRBJ1-3; maybe TRBD1 (5 bases). The V and J ends lost 3 bases and 2 bases respectively, with 20 bases between them. The CDR3 spans 18 residues. Germline CDR1 and CDR2: SGHAT and FQNNGV.

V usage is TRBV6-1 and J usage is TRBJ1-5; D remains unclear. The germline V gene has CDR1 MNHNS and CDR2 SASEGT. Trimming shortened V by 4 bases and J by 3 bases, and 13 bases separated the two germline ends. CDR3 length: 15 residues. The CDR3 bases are TGTGCCAGCAGTGTTCGGGGAATCATCAATCAGCCCCAGCATTTT. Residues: CASSVRGIINQPQHF.

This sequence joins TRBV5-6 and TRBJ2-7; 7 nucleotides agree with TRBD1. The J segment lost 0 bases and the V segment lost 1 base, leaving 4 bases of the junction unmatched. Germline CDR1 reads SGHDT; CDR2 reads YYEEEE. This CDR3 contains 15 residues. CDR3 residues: CASSLTGESSYEQYF. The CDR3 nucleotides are TGTGCCAGCAGCTTGACAGGGGAATCCTCCTACGAGCAGTACTTC.